This T cell receptor (beta chain) was retrieved from a study of shared clonotypes between healthy human individuals. For the study at large: CD4 naive cells filled three plates per donor, CD4 memory three, CD8 naive two and CD8 memory one.

The naive CD8 fraction comprised CD45RO-negative cells positively selected for CCR7 and excluded terminally differentiated effector memory CD45RA+ cells. This clone was detected only once. As originally analysed: ImmunoSEQ junction-only sequences lacked quality scores, so their filtering differed. TCRdb's table, derived via immunoSEQ multiplex PCR, lists solely in-frame clones and lacks some. V and J calls and clone size are copied from that table; D and trimming were computed from the DNA. In the table there are over 2 million clones, just under 95% of which are singletons. V gave up 3 bases and J gave up 4 bases; unmatched junction bases: 6. The CDR3 contains 15 residues. CDR1 is SEHNR, CDR2 FQNEAQ, per germline (reference sequence).

This clonotype was sampled from a man between 18 and 29 years old in good health. The sequencing input was naive CD8+ T cells sorted from blood. J is TRBJ2-7 and V is TRBV7-9; TRBD2 matches at 10 bases. The CDR3 coding sequence is TGTGCCAGCAGCTTCGTAGCGGGAGGACCTTACGAGCAGTACTTC. Amino acids: CASSFVAGGPYEQYF.